The next 3 T cell receptor beta chains were all read from a single sample in a study of T cell repertoires in cytomegalovirus infection. Their target antigens are unknown. MiXCR, run by TCRdb on the reads, gives a single entry per CDR3 protein. The data contain approximately 600,000 distinct CDR3 sequences, 40% of them seen just once; the ten biggest clones take up around 48%. The starting material was cultured PBMCs, obtained from culture after CMV antigen stimulation. These receptors originate from a human donor in good health (CMV status not recorded). Some clones in this sample may be carry-over from other donors' samples.

The rearrangement joins TRBV2 to TRBJ2-1, with a weak D call TRBD2 (5 bases). Germline assignment: CDR1 SNHLY and CDR2 FYNNEI. V shed 4 bases and J shed 7 bases, with 20 bases lying between them. CDR3 length: 16 residues. The CDR3 protein is CASSGAETSFRNEQFF. The CDR3 nucleotides read TGTGCCAGCAGTGGAGCCGAAACTAGTTTTCGGAATGAGCAGTTCTTC.

This clonotype was seen a handful of times. V gene TRBV7-2 combines with J gene TRBJ2-5, with TRBD2 matching over 8 bases. Trimming at V came to 5 bases and at J to 1 base, leaving 9 bases not matched to a gene. The CDR3 has 16 amino acids. Germline assignment: CDR1 SGHTA and CDR2 FQGNSA. As DNA, the CDR3 is TGTGCCAGCAGCGGGGGTGGCGCGGGGGGCCAAGAGACCCAGTACTTC. Amino acids: CASSGGGAGGQETQYF.

This clonotype turned up a few times. This rearrangement joins TRBV6-6 to TRBJ1-5; 9 bases are a match to TRBD1. J was trimmed by 2 bases and V by 2 bases; bases with no gene match: 19. Germline-derived CDR1 and CDR2 are MNHNY and SVGAGI (reference sequence). The CDR3 has 21 amino acids. CDR3 protein: CASSYTPRPDRGWWGNQPQHF. The CDR3 DNA follows: TGTGCCAGCAGTTACACCCCCCGCCCCGACAGGGGGTGGTGGGGCAATCAGCCCCAGCATTTT.